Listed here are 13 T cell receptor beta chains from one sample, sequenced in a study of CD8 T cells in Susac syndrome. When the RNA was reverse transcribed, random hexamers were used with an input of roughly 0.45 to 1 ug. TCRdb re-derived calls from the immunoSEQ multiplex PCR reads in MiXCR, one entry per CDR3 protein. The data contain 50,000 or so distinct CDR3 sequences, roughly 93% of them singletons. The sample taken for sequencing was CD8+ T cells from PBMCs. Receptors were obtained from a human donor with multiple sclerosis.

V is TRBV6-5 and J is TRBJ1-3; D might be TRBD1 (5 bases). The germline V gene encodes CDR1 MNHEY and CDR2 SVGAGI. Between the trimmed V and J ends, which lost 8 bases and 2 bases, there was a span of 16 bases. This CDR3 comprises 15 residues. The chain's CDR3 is CASQPQPGPGNTIYF. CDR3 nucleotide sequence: TGTGCCAGCCAACCCCAACCGGGGCCTGGAAACACCATATATTTT.

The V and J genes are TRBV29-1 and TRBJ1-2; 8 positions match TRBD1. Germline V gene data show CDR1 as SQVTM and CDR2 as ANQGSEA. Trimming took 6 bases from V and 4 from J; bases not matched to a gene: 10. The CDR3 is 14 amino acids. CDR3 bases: TGCAGCGTGGATGGCGGGACAGGTGGCTATGGCTACACCTTC. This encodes CSVDGGTGGYGYTF.

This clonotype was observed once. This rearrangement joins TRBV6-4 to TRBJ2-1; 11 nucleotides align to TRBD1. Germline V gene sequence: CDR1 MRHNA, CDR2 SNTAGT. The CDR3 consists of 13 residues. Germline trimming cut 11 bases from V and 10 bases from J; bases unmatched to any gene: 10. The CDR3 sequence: CAAGTGGSGEQFF. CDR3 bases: TGTGCCGCAGGGACAGGGGGTTCGGGGGAGCAGTTCTTC.

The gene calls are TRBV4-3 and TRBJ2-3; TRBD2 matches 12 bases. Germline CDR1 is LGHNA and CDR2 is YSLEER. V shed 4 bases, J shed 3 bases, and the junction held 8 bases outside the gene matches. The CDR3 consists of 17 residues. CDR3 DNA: TGCGCCAGCAGCCCAGTACTAGCGGGGGGTCCGACAGATACGCAGTATTTT. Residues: CASSPVLAGGPTDTQYF.

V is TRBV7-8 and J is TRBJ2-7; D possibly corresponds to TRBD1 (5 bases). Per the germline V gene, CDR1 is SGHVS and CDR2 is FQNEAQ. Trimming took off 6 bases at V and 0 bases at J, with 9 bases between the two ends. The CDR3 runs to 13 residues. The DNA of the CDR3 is TGTGCCAGCAGGGTGGACAACTCCTACGAGCAGTACTTC. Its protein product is CASRVDNSYEQYF.

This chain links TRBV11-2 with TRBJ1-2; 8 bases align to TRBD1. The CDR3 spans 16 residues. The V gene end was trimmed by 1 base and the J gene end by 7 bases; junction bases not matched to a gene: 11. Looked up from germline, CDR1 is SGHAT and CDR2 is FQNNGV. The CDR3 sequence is CASSLVSQGVSPGYTF. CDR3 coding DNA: TGTGCCAGCAGCTTAGTCTCACAGGGGGTGTCGCCTGGCTACACCTTC.

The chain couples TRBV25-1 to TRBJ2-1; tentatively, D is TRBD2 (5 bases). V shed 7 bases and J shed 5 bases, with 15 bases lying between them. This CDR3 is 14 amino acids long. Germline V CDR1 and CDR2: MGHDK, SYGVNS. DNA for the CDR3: TGTGCCAGCAACCACTGGGAGTCCGACAATGAGCAGTTCTTC. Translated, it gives CASNHWESDNEQFF.

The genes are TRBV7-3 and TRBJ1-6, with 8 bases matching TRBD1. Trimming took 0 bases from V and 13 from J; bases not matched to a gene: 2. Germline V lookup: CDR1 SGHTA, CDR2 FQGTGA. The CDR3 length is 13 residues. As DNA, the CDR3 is TGTGCCAGCAGCTTAACGGACAGGGCGCCCCTCCACTTT. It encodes CASSLTDRAPLHF.

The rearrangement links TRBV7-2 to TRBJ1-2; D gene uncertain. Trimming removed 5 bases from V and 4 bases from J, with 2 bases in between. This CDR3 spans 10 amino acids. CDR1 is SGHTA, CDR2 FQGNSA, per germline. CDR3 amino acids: CASSLYGYTF. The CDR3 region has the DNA TGTGCCAGCAGCCTCTATGGCTACACCTTC.

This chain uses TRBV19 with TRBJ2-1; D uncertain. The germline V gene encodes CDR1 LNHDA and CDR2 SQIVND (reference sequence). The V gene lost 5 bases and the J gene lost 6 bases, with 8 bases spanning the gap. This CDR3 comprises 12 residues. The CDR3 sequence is CASSGLINEQFF. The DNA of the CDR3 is TGTGCCAGTAGTGGGCTCATCAATGAGCAGTTCTTC.

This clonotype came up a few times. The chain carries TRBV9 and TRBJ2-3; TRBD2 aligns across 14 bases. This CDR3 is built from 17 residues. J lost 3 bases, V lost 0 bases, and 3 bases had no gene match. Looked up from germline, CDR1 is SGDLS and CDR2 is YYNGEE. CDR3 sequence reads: CASSVVTSGGATDTQYF. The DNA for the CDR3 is TGTGCCAGCAGCGTAGTGACTAGCGGGGGGGCAACAGATACGCAGTATTTT.

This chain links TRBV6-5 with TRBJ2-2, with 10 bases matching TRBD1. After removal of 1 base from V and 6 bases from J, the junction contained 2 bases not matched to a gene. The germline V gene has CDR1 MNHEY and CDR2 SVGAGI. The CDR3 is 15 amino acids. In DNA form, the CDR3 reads TGTGCCAGCAGTTACTTAGGACAGGGGGCCGGGGAGCTGTTTTTT. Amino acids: CASSYLGQGAGELFF.

Written as DNA, the CDR3 is TGTGCCAGCAGTTCAGGGGTCGAGCAGTACTTC. Its protein product is CASSSGVEQYF. The chain carries TRBV13 and TRBJ2-7, with a tentative D call TRBD1 (6 bases). The CDR3 totals 11 residues. Deletions cut 6 bases from V and 6 bases from J, with 9 bases between. Germline CDR1 reads PRHDT; CDR2 reads FYEKMQ (reference sequence).